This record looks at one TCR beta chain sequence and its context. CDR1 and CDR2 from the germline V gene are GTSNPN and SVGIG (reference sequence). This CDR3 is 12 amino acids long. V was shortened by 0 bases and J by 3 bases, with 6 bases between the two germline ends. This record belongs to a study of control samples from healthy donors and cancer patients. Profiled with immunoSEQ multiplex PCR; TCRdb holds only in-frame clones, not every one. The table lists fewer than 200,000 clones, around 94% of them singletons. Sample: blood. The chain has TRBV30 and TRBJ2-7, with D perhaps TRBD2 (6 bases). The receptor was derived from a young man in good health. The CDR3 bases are TGTGCCTGGAGTGTGGGACTCTACGAGCAGTACTTC. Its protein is CAWSVGLYEQYF.